The clone carrying this T cell receptor (beta chain) was recorded many times. Its matching antigen is unknown. V dropped 4 bases and J dropped 6 bases, with 11 bases sitting between them. The CDR3 is 13 amino acids. CDR1 is MGHDK, CDR2 SYGVNS, per germline. The entry originates in a study of early T cells in non-severe SARS-CoV-2 infection. About the research overall: With bulk RNA from unsorted whole blood as input, sequencing yielded unpaired chains.

The study, taken as a whole, reports: Reliance on VDJdb matching favored anti-spike CD8 responses; private and CD4 specificities were missed.

Attachment of unique molecular identifiers to individual cDNA molecules was performed. TCRdb processed the 5' RACE reads anew with MiXCR; each CDR3 protein has one entry. The data show around 48,000 distinct CDR3 sequences, around 13% seen once. The receptor comes from an adult who was a healthcare worker with PCR-confirmed SARS-CoV-2 infection or an uninfected control (not recorded which). Sequencing was carried out using whole blood. The chain is built from TRBV25-1 and TRBJ2-3; TRBD2 might be the D (5 bases). The CDR3 coding sequence is TGTGCCAGCAGTGCCCGGAGGCTGGATACGCAGTATTTT. Translating gives CASSARRLDTQYF. The entire variable domain, with the rest obtained from reference TRBV25-1 and TRBJ2-3, is as follows: EADIYQTPRYLVIGTGKKITLECSQTMGHDKMYWYQQDPGMELHLIHYSYGVNSTEKGDLSSESTVSRIRTEHFPLTLESARPSHTSQYLCASSARRLDTQYFGPGTRLTVL.